This T cell receptor beta chain is drawn from a study of blood T cell repertoires in COVID-19. Produced via immunoSEQ multiplex PCR; TCRdb's table is partial and in-frame only. Here the sample spans over 350,000 clones, around 89% being singletons. The germline V gene encodes CDR1 MDHEN and CDR2 SYDVKM. This CDR3 comprises 14 residues. Between the trimmed V and J ends, which lost 8 bases and 0 bases, there was a span of 11 bases. The receptor was isolated from a woman aged 25-40 years with acute or convalescent COVID-19. The sequenced material came from peripheral blood. The chain combines TRBV28 with TRBJ1-5; D unresolved. Here the CDR3 reads CASLVGSSNQPQHF. As DNA, the CDR3 is TGTGCCAGCCTTGTTGGCAGTAGCAATCAGCCCCAGCATTTT.